The TCR beta chain described here comes from a study of Graves' ophthalmopathy and Graves' hyperthyroidism. This clonotype was detected ten times or more. The evidence that diagnosis relied on was clinical symptoms, serum thyroxine, TRAb, thyroid ultrasound and orbital computed tomography. Scientists amplified the TCR beta CDR3 regions from RNA transcripts. RT-PCR in the first round used HTBI primers; a second-round multiplex PCR followed. TCRdb re-called the multiplex PCR reads with MiXCR, one entry per CDR3 protein. Of fewer than 600,000 distinct CDR3 sequences listed, 14% were seen once; the top ten hold roughly 9.8%. The sample taken for sequencing was blood. This sequence originates from a woman younger than 45 with Graves' ophthalmopathy.

This CDR3 is CASTTGALAKNIQYF. The CDR3 DNA follows: TGTGCCAGCACCACAGGGGCCCTAGCCAAAAACATTCAGTACTTC. The chain has TRBV28 and TRBJ2-4; 7 bases agree with TRBD1. Per the germline V gene, CDR1 is MDHEN and CDR2 is SYDVKM. The CDR3 is made up of 15 amino acids. J lost 0 bases, V lost 7 bases, and 6 bases had no gene match. Complete variable domain (other parts from reference TRBV28 and TRBJ2-4): DVKVTQSSRYLVKRTGEKVFLECVQDMDHENMFWYRQDPGLGLRLIYFSYDVKMKEKGDIPEGYSVSREKKERFSLILESASTNQTSMYLCASTTGALAKNIQYFGAGTRLSVL.